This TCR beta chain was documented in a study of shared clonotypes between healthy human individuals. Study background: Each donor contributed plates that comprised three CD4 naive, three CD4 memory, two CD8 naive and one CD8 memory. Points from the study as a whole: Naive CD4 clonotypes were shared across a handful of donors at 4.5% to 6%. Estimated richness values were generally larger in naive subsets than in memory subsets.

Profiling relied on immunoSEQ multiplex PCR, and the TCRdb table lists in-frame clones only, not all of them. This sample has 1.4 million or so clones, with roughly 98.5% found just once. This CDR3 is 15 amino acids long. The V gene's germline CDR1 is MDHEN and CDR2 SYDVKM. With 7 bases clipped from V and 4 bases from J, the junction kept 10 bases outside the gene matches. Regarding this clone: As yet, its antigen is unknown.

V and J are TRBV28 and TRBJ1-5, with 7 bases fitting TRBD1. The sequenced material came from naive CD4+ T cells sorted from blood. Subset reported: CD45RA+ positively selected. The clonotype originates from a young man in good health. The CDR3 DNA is TGTGCCAGCATCTTAGCGGGACAGCTGAATCAGCCCCAGCATTTT. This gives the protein CASILAGQLNQPQHF.